This T cell receptor beta chain comes out of a study of radiotherapy plus CTLA-4 blockade in lung cancer. Study overall: 18% of patients responded objectively, and roughly 31% achieved disease control.

Per germline, CDR1 MNHEY and CDR2 SMNVEV (reference sequence). This CDR3 has 14 amino acids. V shed 2 bases and J shed 5 bases, with 13 bases lying between them. This clone is a singleton in its sample. Its specificity is not known. Sequencing used immunoSEQ multiplex PCR; TCRdb keeps in-frame clones, though not all of them. This sample has roughly 57,000 clones; approximately 82% occur once, and the top ten carry about 6.1%. Study outcomes and limitations: Expansion in blood of tumor-derived TCR clones was seen after radiotherapy plus ipilimumab. Early clonal dynamics of blood T cells, together with interferon-beta, were reported as the best response predictor.

This clonotype was obtained from a human donor with non-small cell lung cancer whose response to radiotherapy plus ipilimumab could not be evaluated. The input for sequencing was peripheral blood, taken from a patient treated with radiotherapy plus ipilimumab. V usage is TRBV27 and J usage is TRBJ2-7; D possibly corresponds to TRBD1 (6 bases). CDR3 in amino acids: CASSLTPGVHEQYF. As DNA, the CDR3 is TGTGCCAGCAGTTTAACCCCAGGGGTCCACGAGCAGTACTTC.